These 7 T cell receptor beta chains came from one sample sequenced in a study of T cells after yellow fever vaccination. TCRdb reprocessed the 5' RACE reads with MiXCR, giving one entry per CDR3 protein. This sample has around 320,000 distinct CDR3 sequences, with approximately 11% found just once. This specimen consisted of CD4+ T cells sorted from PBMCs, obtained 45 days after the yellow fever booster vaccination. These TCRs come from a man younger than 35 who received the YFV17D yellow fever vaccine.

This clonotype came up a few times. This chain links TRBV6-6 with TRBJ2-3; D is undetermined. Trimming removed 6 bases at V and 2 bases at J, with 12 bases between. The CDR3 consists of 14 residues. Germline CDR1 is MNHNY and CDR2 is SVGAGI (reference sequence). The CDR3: CASRPWGSTDTQYF. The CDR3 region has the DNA TGTGCCAGCAGGCCGTGGGGTTCCACAGATACGCAGTATTTT.

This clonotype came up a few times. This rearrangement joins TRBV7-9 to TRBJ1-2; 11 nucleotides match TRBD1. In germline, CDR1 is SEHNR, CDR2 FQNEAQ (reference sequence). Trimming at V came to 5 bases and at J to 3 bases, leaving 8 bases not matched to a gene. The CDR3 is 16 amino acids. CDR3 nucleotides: TGTGCCAGCAGCCGGACAGGGGGCGCAGAACACTATGGCTACACCTTC. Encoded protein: CASSRTGGAEHYGYTF.

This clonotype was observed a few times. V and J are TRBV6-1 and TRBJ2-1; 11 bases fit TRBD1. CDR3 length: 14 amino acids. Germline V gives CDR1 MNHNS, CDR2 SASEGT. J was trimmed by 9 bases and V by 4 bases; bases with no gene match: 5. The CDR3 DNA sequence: TGTGCCAGCAGTGCCAGGACAGGGGGCGGTGAGCAGTTCTTC. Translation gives CASSARTGGGEQFF.

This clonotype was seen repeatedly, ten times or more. CDR3 DNA: TGTGCCAGCAGCTTTGGCAGTTATAATTCACCCCTCCACTTT. Translating it yields CASSFGSYNSPLHF. The chain is built from TRBV7-6 and TRBJ1-6; D gene ambiguous. Germline-derived CDR1 and CDR2 are SGHVS and FNYEAQ. V was shortened by 3 bases and J by 4 bases, with 7 bases between the two germline ends. CDR3 size: 14 residues.

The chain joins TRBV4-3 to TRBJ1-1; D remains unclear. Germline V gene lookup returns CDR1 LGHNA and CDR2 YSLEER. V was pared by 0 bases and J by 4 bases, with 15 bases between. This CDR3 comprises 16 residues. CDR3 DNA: TGCGCCAGCAGCCAAGATTGGACCCTGTGGAGCACTGAAGCTTTCTTT. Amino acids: CASSQDWTLWSTEAFF.

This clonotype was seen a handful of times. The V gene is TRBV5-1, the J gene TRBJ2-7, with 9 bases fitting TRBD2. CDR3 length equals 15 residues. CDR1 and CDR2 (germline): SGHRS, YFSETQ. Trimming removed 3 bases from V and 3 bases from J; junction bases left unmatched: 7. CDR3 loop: CASSWDSGGSYEQYF. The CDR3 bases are TGCGCCAGCAGCTGGGATAGCGGGGGCAGCTACGAGCAGTACTTC.

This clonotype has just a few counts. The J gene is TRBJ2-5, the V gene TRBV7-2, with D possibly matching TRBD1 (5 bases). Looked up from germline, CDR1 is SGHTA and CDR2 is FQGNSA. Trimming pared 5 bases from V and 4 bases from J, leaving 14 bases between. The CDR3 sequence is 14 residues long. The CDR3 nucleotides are TGTGCCAGCAGCGTACAGGCGAACGGAGAGACCCAGTACTTC. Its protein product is CASSVQANGETQYF. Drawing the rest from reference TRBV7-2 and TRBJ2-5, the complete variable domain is GAGVSQSPSNKVTEKGKDVELRCDPISGHTALYWYRQSLGQGLEFLIYFQGNSAPDKSGLPSDRFSAERTGGSVSTLTIQRTQQEDSAVYLCASSVQANGETQYFGPGTRLLVL.